These 30 T cell receptor beta chains came from one sample sequenced in a study of control samples from healthy donors and cancer patients. Sequencing was performed with immunoSEQ multiplex PCR; in TCRdb, only in-frame clones are kept and a portion is missing. Of more than 85,000 clones listed, around 92% were seen once; the top ten hold 2.5%. Sequencing was performed on blood. The receptors come from a woman between 18 and 30 years old in good health.

This chain uses TRBV2 with TRBJ2-7; perhaps D is TRBD1 or TRBD2 (6 bases each). The CDR3 length is 16 residues. Germline lookup yields CDR1 SNHLY and CDR2 FYNNEI. Deletions cut 6 bases from V and 3 bases from J, with 21 bases between. The CDR3 loop reads CASRSGGGVSGYEQYF. CDR3 DNA sequence: TGTGCCAGCAGGAGTGGGGGCGGGGTCTCCGGCTACGAGCAGTACTTC.

Here the CDR3 DNA reads TGTGCCAGCAGCCTCTCTGGAAACACCATATATTTT. Protein: CASSLSGNTIYF. The V and J genes are TRBV6-6 and TRBJ1-3; unclear D gene. The CDR3 totals 12 residues. Germline V gene sequence: CDR1 MNHNY, CDR2 SVGAGI (reference sequence). V was pared by 6 bases and J by 0 bases, with 3 bases between.

The rearrangement joins TRBV15 to TRBJ2-2; 8 positions agree with TRBD1. V gave up 5 bases and J gave up 5 bases; unmatched junction bases: 7. Looked up from germline, CDR1 is LNHNV and CDR2 is YYDKDF (reference sequence). The CDR3 extends over 15 amino acids. The CDR3 loop is CATSERTGGTGELFF. CDR3 nucleotides: TGTGCCACCAGCGAACGCACAGGGGGAACCGGGGAGCTGTTTTTT.

The genes are TRBV9 and TRBJ2-3, with D possibly matching TRBD2 (5 bases). The V and J ends lost 2 bases and 0 bases respectively, with 10 bases between them. Germline CDR1 is SGDLS and CDR2 is YYNGEE. This CDR3 is 15 amino acids long. As DNA, the CDR3 is TGTGCCAGCAGCGTTGTAGCGATTAGCACAGATACGCAGTATTTT. It translates to CASSVVAISTDTQYF.

This clone was counted once. V is TRBV30 and J is TRBJ1-1; D possibly corresponds to TRBD1 (5 bases). This CDR3 region has 13 residues. Germline loops: CDR1 GTSNPN, CDR2 SVGIG (reference sequence). V lost 3 bases, J lost 4 bases, and 12 bases lay in between. DNA for the CDR3: TGTGCCTGGAGGATGATGGGGGGCACTGAAGCTTTCTTT. Translation: CAWRMMGGTEAFF.

This chain links TRBV24-1 with TRBJ1-2; D gene ambiguous. V gave up 4 bases and J gave up 8 bases, with 13 bases separating them. Germline V gene sequence: CDR1 KGHDR, CDR2 SFDVKD. This CDR3 comprises 13 residues. CDR3 residues: CATSEEGPRGYTF. The CDR3 nucleotides are TGTGCCACCAGTGAAGAGGGCCCGCGGGGCTACACCTTC.

The chain links TRBV14 to TRBJ1-3; D gene uncertain. The CDR3 is 15 residues long. Germline-derived CDR1 and CDR2 are SGHDN and FVKESK. Trimming shortened V by 4 bases and J by 1 base, and 11 bases separated the two germline ends. The CDR3 DNA follows: TGTGCCAGCAGCCCCGGTAGCTGGTCTGGAAACACCATATATTTT. Protein: CASSPGSWSGNTIYF.

This sequence joins TRBV30 and TRBJ2-5; no reliable D call. Germline values: CDR1 GTSNPN, CDR2 SVGIG (reference sequence). The CDR3 totals 13 residues. V lost 0 bases, J lost 1 base, and 6 bases lay in between. CDR3 amino acids: CAWSVQSQETQYF. CDR3 DNA sequence: TGTGCCTGGAGTGTTCAGAGCCAAGAGACCCAGTACTTC.

V usage is TRBV30 and J usage is TRBJ1-1; possibly TRBD1 for D (5 bases). Between the trimmed V and J ends, which lost 8 bases and 3 bases, there was a span of 19 bases. The CDR3 length is 14 residues. Germline CDR1 is GTSNPN and CDR2 is SVGIG (reference sequence). This CDR3 is CARGLEAGDTEAFF. The CDR3 DNA is TGTGCCAGGGGTCTGGAGGCAGGTGACACTGAAGCTTTCTTT.

The J gene is TRBJ2-1, the V gene TRBV24-1, with TRBD2 matching over 9 bases. The V gene's germline CDR1 is KGHDR and CDR2 SFDVKD. Trimming at V came to 3 bases and at J to 4 bases, leaving 9 bases not matched to a gene. The CDR3 consists of 17 residues. In DNA, the CDR3 is TGTGCCACCAGTGATCCCCCCTCTAGCGGGGTATACAATGAGCAGTTCTTC. Its protein is CATSDPPSSGVYNEQFF.

The chain links TRBV21-1 to TRBJ2-2; TRBD1 is the table's D call, not checked against the DNA. TRBV21-1 is described as a pseudogene. The CDR3 runs to 16 residues. Here the CDR3 reads CASSQKRDRGPGELFF. The CDR3, as DNA: TGTGCCAGCAGCCAAAAGCGGGACAGGGGGCCCGGGGAGCTGTTTTTT.

This clone showed up just a few times. This chain links TRBV29-1 with TRBJ2-7; D is undetermined. The CDR3 covers 10 residues. V shed 7 bases and J shed 4 bases, with 8 bases lying between them. CDR1 is SQVTM and CDR2 is ANQGSEA in the germline V gene. CDR3 loop: CSAVTYEQYF. The CDR3 nucleotides are TGCAGCGCTGTCACTTACGAGCAGTACTTC.

The J gene is TRBJ2-7, the V gene TRBV21-1. TRBV21-1 is listed as a pseudogene. The CDR3 loop spans 13 amino acids. The CDR3: CASSAWVTYEQYF. The CDR3 nucleotides read TGTGCCAGCAGCGCGTGGGTTACCTACGAGCAGTACTTC.

The rearrangement uses TRBV10-1 and TRBJ1-3; TRBD1 matches 9 bases. The germline V gene has CDR1 WNHNN and CDR2 SYGVQD (reference sequence). The CDR3 totals 22 residues. V shed 9 bases, J shed 0 bases, and the junction held 27 bases outside the gene matches. CDR3 sequence reads: CARSRTGDERYSLCSSGNTIYF. The CDR3 nucleotides are TGCGCCAGGTCCAGGACAGGGGACGAGCGGTACTCCTTGTGCTCCTCTGGAAACACCATATATTTT.

The chain is built from TRBV29-1 and TRBJ2-1, with a weak D call TRBD1 (6 bases). CDR1 and CDR2 (germline): SQVTM, ANQGSEA. Trimming shortened V by 3 bases and J by 7 bases, and 10 bases separated the two germline ends. The CDR3 has 12 amino acids. CDR3 region: CSVDTGPNEQFF. CDR3 in DNA: TGCAGCGTTGACACAGGGCCAAATGAGCAGTTCTTC.

The chain carries TRBV28 and TRBJ1-5; D gene ambiguous. V was trimmed by 8 bases and J by 0 bases, leaving 14 bases between them. This CDR3 spans 15 amino acids. Germline loops: CDR1 MDHEN, CDR2 SYDVKM. The CDR3 DNA reads TGTGCCAGCGGAACGACTGAAAATAGCAATCAGCCCCAGCATTTT. Amino acids: CASGTTENSNQPQHF. Full variable domain (missing parts from reference TRBV28 and TRBJ1-5): DVKVTQSSRYLVKRTGEKVFLECVQDMDHENMFWYRQDPGLGLRLIYFSYDVKMKEKGDIPEGYSVSREKKERFSLILESASTNQTSMYLCASGTTENSNQPQHFGDGTRLSIL.

This chain connects TRBV25-1 to TRBJ1-2, with 11 bases aligning to TRBD1. Germline loops: CDR1 MGHDK, CDR2 SYGVNS. The CDR3 runs 18 residues. V was clipped by 7 bases and J by 1 base; unmatched bases: 14. CDR3 sequence reads: CASTGNPGQGDLNYGYTF. Written as DNA, the CDR3 is TGTGCCAGCACTGGTAACCCGGGACAGGGGGACCTTAACTATGGCTACACCTTC.

This clone was seen only once. The rearrangement links TRBV5-1 to TRBJ1-1, with D unresolved. Germline CDR1 SGHRS, CDR2 YFSETQ. The CDR3 contains 14 residues. Trimming took off 1 base at V and 1 base at J, with 8 bases between the two ends. This CDR3 reads CASSLSAANTEAFF. CDR3 nucleotide sequence: TGCGCCAGCAGCTTGTCGGCGGCGAACACTGAAGCTTTCTTT.

The chain employs TRBV21-1 and TRBJ2-4; the table's D gene call, TRBD2, was not cross checked with the DNA. TRBV21-1 is listed as a pseudogene. The CDR3 has 17 amino acids. CDR3 coding DNA: TGTGCCAGCGGTCCATGCGGGCGGACCTTTACCAAAAACATTCAGTACTTC. Its protein is CASGPCGRTFTKNIQYF.

This rearrangement joins TRBV15 to TRBJ1-6, with a possible D match to TRBD1 (6 bases). The CDR3 runs to 15 residues. CDR1 and CDR2 (germline): LNHNV, YYDKDF (reference sequence). Trimming took 2 bases from V and 9 from J, leaving 14 bases between them. The CDR3 region is CATSRWGHTGSPLHF. In DNA, the CDR3 is TGTGCCACCAGCAGATGGGGGCACACTGGTTCACCCCTCCACTTT.

This CDR3 reads CARAQDRSNYGYTF. The DNA for the CDR3 is TGTGCCAGAGCACAGGACAGATCTAACTATGGCTACACCTTC. J is TRBJ1-2 and V is TRBV2; D is perhaps TRBD1 (6 bases). The germline CDR1 and CDR2 sequences are SNHLY and FYNNEI. The CDR3 is 14 amino acids. V was cut by 9 bases and J by 0 bases, with 14 bases left in between.

This chain uses TRBV13 with TRBJ2-7; 9 nucleotides line up with TRBD1. With V trimmed by 6 bases and J by 1 base, 7 bases remained unmatched. CDR1 and CDR2 (germline): PRHDT, FYEKMQ (reference sequence). The CDR3 runs 15 residues. In nucleotides, the CDR3 is TGTGCCAGCAGGACCTCCGGGACAGGGTCCTACGAGCAGTACTTC. Its translation: CASRTSGTGSYEQYF.

This clone was detected only once. For the CDR3, the DNA is TGTGCCAGCAGCTTAGCCGACTGGGGACAGATTAATTCACCCCTCCACTTT. It specifies CASSLADWGQINSPLHF. This chain connects TRBV7-9 to TRBJ1-6; 7 nucleotides align to TRBD1. CDR3 length equals 17 residues. The J segment lost 6 bases and the V segment lost 0 bases, leaving 8 bases of the junction unmatched. Germline CDR1 and CDR2: SEHNR and FQNEAQ (reference sequence).

The chain combines TRBV6-6 with TRBJ1-1; 10 bases line up with TRBD1. V was clipped by 5 bases and J by 4 bases; unmatched bases: 10. CDR1 and CDR2 (germline): MNHNY, SVGAGI (reference sequence). The CDR3 loop spans 16 amino acids. In DNA form, the CDR3 reads TGTGCCAGCAGTCGGACCGGGACAGGGGCCGGCACTGAAGCTTTCTTT. The encoded protein is CASSRTGTGAGTEAFF.

By its share, this clone is medium-sized. V and J are TRBV19 and TRBJ2-7; D assignment may be TRBD1 or TRBD2 (5 bases each). The CDR3 is 13 residues long. CDR1 LNHDA and CDR2 SQIVND come from the germline V gene (reference sequence). V was pared by 9 bases and J by 7 bases, with 19 bases between. CDR3 DNA: TGTGCCAGCGCCGCCGGGACGCCGGGGGAGCAGTACTTC. Translating gives CASAAGTPGEQYF.

V is TRBV30 and J is TRBJ1-1, with a possible D match to TRBD1 (5 bases). The germline V gene encodes CDR1 GTSNPN and CDR2 SVGIG (reference sequence). V was trimmed by 8 bases and J by 2 bases, leaving 18 bases between them. The CDR3 runs to 14 residues. The DNA of the CDR3 is TGTGCCCGGGGGAGGTTACATGGAAACACTGAAGCTTTCTTT. Residues: CARGRLHGNTEAFF.

The V call is TRBV13, the J call TRBJ1-2; D not certain. Trimming cost V 0 bases and J 7 bases, with 6 bases left between them. The CDR3 runs 12 residues. Germline V lookup: CDR1 PRHDT, CDR2 FYEKMQ (reference sequence). The CDR3 here is CASSLGRGGYTF. The CDR3 DNA sequence: TGTGCCAGCAGCTTAGGCCGAGGTGGCTACACCTTC.

This sequence joins TRBV29-1 and TRBJ2-5; the match to TRBD1 covers 8 bases. V trimming: 6 bases; J trimming: 4 bases; junction bases outside the gene matches: 1. The CDR3 totals 11 residues. The V gene's germline CDR1 is SQVTM and CDR2 ANQGSEA. The CDR3 loop is CSVGQGETQYF. Here the CDR3 DNA reads TGCAGCGTAGGACAGGGAGAGACCCAGTACTTC.

The chain uses TRBV27 and TRBJ2-5; the D gene is possibly TRBD2 (5 bases). Germline-derived CDR1 and CDR2 are MNHEY and SMNVEV (reference sequence). Deletions cut 6 bases from V and 0 bases from J, with 14 bases between. CDR3 length equals 15 residues. CDR3 residues: CASSSGSLYQETQYF. The CDR3 coding sequence is TGTGCCAGCAGCTCGGGGTCTTTGTACCAAGAGACCCAGTACTTC.

V and J are TRBV6-6 and TRBJ2-7, with 8 bases that match TRBD1. The V gene's germline CDR1 is MNHNY and CDR2 SVGAGI (reference sequence). This CDR3 is 13 amino acids long. V gave up 5 bases and J gave up 6 bases; unmatched junction bases: 6. The CDR3 loop is CASSPPGQAEQYF. The CDR3 DNA sequence: TGTGCCAGCAGTCCACCGGGACAGGCCGAGCAGTACTTC.